This T cell receptor beta chain was found in a study of T cells in Graves' hyperthyroidism and ophthalmopathy. General study results and limits: A model using 13 V-J features told ophthalmopathy apart from stable hyperthyroidism. Ophthalmopathy, which appeared later, was predicted by the model a median 6.5 months before onset. Among thyroid clonotypes expanded above 0.001, most also appeared in blood.

About this clonotype itself: Its matching antigen is unknown.

Trimming took 8 bases from V and 3 from J, leaving 17 bases between them. In germline, CDR1 is WSHSY, CDR2 SAAADI. This CDR3 has 14 amino acids. Those patients with uncontrolled infection, other autoimmune disease, pregnancy or lactation were excluded. Authors of the study amplified TCR beta CDR3 regions from RNA transcripts. RT-PCR in the first round (using the HTBI primer set) targeted the TCR CDR3. One entry per CDR3 protein, called by TCRdb with MiXCR from the multiplex PCR reads. The sample holds 500,000 to 650,000 distinct CDR3 sequences, around 50% seen once. Sequencing was done on a sample of peripheral blood or thyroid tissue (not recorded which). This receptor was identified in an adult woman with Graves' disease, either hyperthyroidism or ophthalmopathy (not recorded which). The chain links TRBV10-2 to TRBJ2-7; weak D call: TRBD1 (6 bases). The CDR3 DNA reads as TGCGCCAGCCTCCGAGGGGGACGGAACTACGAGCAGTACTTC. Amino acid sequence: CASLRGGRNYEQYF.